The subject of this entry is one T cell receptor (beta chain). It lacks a known antigen. The sample holds no much larger clone one base away, and base qualities are not on file. The CDR3 sequence holds 12 residues, the cysteine and phenylalanine included. The DNA shown is the 36-base CDR3, in frame from base 1. V lost 8 bases and J lost 4 bases; the stretch between them is 11 bases long. Looking up the germline V gene yields CDR1 SGHDN and CDR2 FVKESK. The donors were healthy, HIV-negative adults who had no recently reported acute infections or vaccinations. Only Caucasian adults living in Nashville, Tennessee, USA were represented among the donors. CD4+ T cells were enriched by magnetic negative selection; naive cells were then positively selected on CD45RA, and the negative fraction formed the memory subset. After blood collection by leukapheresis, PBMCs were isolated using Ficoll-Histopaque density gradient centrifugation and then cryopreserved in the vapor phase of liquid nitrogen. Analytical flow cytometry was used to check the purity and quantity of every magnetically sorted T cell population. Genomic DNA was isolated from each sorted fraction and quantified by UV absorbance on a Nanodrop 2000c.

This entry comes from a study of shared clonotypes between healthy human individuals (dated by TCRdb to 2020 to 2022). The study in broad terms: The cohort included a few men and two women between 18 and 49 years of age. Different laboratories and diverse techniques were used to prepare libraries and sequence TCR repertoires, to increase sequencing depth and limit assay-specific biases. For each donor, CD4 naive and CD4 memory were each run on three plates, CD8 naive on two plates, and CD8 memory on one plate. To estimate repertoire size and how much clonotype sharing occurs between individuals, the study deeply sequenced the blood TCR repertoires of 5 or 6 healthy adults. Between about 0.85 and 9.5 billion PBMCs per donor were obtained by leukapheresis. Paper-wide results and their limitations: Rarefaction of sorted-subset datasets indicated incomplete sequencing despite the large sequencing depth. Pairwise subsampling led to the expectation that sequencing depth would affect the degree of clonotype sharing among donors. When several donors were compared, the shared fraction of clonotypes was roughly 5% for naive CD4, approximately 3.3% for naive CD8, roughly 2.5% for memory CD4, and 0.35% to 0.4% for memory CD8. Higher generation probabilities were observed for clonotypes shared by all four sorted-subset donors than for non-shared clonotypes. The genetic and exposure-history diversity represented was limited by the small number of donors. Sampling was restricted to blood, and TCR repertoires in tissue are likely to differ from TCR repertoires in blood. Naive subsets generally had larger estimated clonotype richness than memory subsets did.

Using the deep immunoSEQ assay, TCR CDR3 regions were amplified from genomic DNA by multiplex PCR. Extracted genomic DNA from each cell subset was spread evenly across all wells of several immunoSEQ 96-well plates, with each plate serving as a replicate. For sorted subsets, around 0.2 ug genomic DNA, equal to about 30,000 T cell genomes, was loaded into each replicate PCR. Purified libraries were quantified with a Qubit 3.0 fluorometer, sized on a Bioanalyzer 2100, and re-quantified with the KAPA Library Quantification kit. A separate single-read 150-cycle Illumina NextSeq 550 flow cell was used to sequence each immunoSEQ 96-well plate. In the original analysis: Because only junctional sequences without quality scores were contained in the immunoSEQ output, filtering matching that applied to full-length reads could not be performed. Sequences were annotated with PyIR, a Python wrapper for IgBLAST v1.9, and V/J genes and CDR3 were assigned using IMGT germline references. Reads were removed for weak V/J assignments (E-value above 1e-6), missing CDR3, stop codons, out-of-frame junctions, or ambiguous translated residues. V3J clonotypes were defined as sequences sharing an identical inferred V gene, J gene, and CDR3 amino acid sequence. Percentage overlap between repertoires was calculated by dividing the number of shared unique clonotypes by the size of the smaller repertoire. RTK rarefaction, the Chao1 estimator, and Recon v2.1 estimates of unobserved clonotypes were used to assess repertoire richness. Generation probabilities for all TCRbeta clonotypes obtained by the gDNA method from a few donors were computed using OLGA. TCRdb carries this immuneACCESS record with in-frame sequences only. Its versions omit some clonotypes, under half of them owing to an unresolved V gene in the studies checked, with the rest unexplained. D and trimming come from the DNA, and the V and J calls and clone size come from that table. Present in this sample are hundreds of thousands of clones, 73% of which were seen just once. The ten largest clones take up under 2% of the sample.

The chain was built from TRBV14 and TRBJ2-5; a tentative D match to TRBD2 spans 6 bases. The sequence derives from a young woman in good health. Sequences were obtained from memory CD4+ T cells sorted from blood. The cell subset or site label, as the study defines it: CD45RA-negative fraction. The DNA sequence is given as TGTGCCAGCCAGGCCGGGAGAGAGACCCAGTACTTC. Its protein is CASQAGRETQYF.